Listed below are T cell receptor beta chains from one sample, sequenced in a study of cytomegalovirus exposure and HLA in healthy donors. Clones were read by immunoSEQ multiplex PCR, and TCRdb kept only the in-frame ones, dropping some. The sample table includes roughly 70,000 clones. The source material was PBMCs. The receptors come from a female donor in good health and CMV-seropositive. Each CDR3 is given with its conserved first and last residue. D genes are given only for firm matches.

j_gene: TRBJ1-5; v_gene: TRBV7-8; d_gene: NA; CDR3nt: TGTGCCAGCAGCTTCGGACAGATCAATCAGCCCCAGCATTTT; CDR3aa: CASSFGQINQPQHF
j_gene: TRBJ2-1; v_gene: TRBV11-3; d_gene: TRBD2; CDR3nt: TGTGCCAGCAGCTTGGAACTAGCGGGGGGGCCGAATGAGCAGTTCTTC; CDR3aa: CASSLELAGGPNEQFF
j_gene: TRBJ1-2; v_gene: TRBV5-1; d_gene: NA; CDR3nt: TGCGCCAGCAGCCCCGACAGGATAGACTATGGCTACACCTTC; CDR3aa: CASSPDRIDYGYTF
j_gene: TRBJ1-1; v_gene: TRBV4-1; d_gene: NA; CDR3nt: TGCGCCAGCAGCCCCGCGCGGGGGCACACTGAAGCTTTCTTT; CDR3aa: CASSPARGHTEAFF
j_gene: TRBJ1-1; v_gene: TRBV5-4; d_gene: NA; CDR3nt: TGTGCCAGCAGCTTGGGCGGGGGGCCACGGCCTGAGAACGAAGCTTTCTTT; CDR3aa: CASSLGGGPRPENEAFF
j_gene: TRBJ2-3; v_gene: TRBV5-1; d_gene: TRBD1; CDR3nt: TGCGCCAGCAGCGAAGGACAGGTTGTAGATACGCAGTATTTT; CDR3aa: CASSEGQVVDTQYF
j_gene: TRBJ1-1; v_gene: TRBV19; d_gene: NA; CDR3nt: TGTGCCAGTAGTATATACCCCGGGGTGGACACTGAAGCTTTCTTT; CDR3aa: CASSIYPGVDTEAFF
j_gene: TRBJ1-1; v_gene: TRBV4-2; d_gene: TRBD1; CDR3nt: TGTGCCAGCAGCCAAGCAGGGGGCCTCTTCACTGAAGCTTTCTTT; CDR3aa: CASSQAGGLFTEAFF
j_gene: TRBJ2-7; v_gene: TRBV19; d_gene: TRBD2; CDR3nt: TGTGCCAGTAGGCCTTCCCACGTTGGCACCCCAGGGTCGGGACTAGCGGGTTACGAGCAGTACTTC; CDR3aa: CASRPSHVGTPGSGLAGYEQYF
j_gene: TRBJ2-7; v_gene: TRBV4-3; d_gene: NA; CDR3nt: TGCGCCAGCAGCCATGGTATTTCTGGGGGGGCCGCAGTCGAGCAGTACTTC; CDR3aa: CASSHGISGGAAVEQYF
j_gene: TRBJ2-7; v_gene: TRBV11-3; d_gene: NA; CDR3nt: TGTGCCAGCAGCTTAGGAGGCGGGGATTCCTACGAGCAGTACTTC; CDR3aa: CASSLGGGDSYEQYF
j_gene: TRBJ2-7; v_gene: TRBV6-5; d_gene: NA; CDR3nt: TGTGCCAGCAGTTGGGAGGAGCACTCCTACGAGCAGTACTTC; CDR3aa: CASSWEEHSYEQYF
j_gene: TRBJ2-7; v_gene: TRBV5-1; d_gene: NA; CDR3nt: TGCGCCAGCAGCTTGGGACTGGCTTTGGACGAGCAGTACTTC; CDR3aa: CASSLGLALDEQYF
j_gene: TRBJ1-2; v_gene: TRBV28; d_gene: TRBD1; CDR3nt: TGTGCCAGCAGTTTATCACTAGGACAGGCAGTTTATGGCTACACCTTC; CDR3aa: CASSLSLGQAVYGYTF
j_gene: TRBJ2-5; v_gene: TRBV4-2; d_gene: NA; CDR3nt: TGTGCCAGCAGCCAAGATTGGGGGCACCAAGAGACCCAGTACTTC; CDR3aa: CASSQDWGHQETQYF
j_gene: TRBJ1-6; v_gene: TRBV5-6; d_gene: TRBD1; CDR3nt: TGTGCCAGCAGCTTGTGGGGGCCGGGACAGGCTAATTCACCCCTCCACTTT; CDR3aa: CASSLWGPGQANSPLHF
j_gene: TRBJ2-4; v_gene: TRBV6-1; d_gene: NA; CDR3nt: TGTGCCAGCAGTGAAAACAGAGCCAAAAACATTCAGTACTTC; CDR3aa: CASSENRAKNIQYF
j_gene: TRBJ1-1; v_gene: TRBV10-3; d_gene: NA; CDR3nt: TGTGCCACCCTGCCGACAGGAGCCCTGAACACTGAAGCTTTCTTT; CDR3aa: CATLPTGALNTEAFF
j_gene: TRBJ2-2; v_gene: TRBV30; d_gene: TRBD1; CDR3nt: TGTGCCTGGAGTGGGGGGACAGGGGTTTCCGGGGAGCTGTTTTTT; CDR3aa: CAWSGGTGVSGELFF